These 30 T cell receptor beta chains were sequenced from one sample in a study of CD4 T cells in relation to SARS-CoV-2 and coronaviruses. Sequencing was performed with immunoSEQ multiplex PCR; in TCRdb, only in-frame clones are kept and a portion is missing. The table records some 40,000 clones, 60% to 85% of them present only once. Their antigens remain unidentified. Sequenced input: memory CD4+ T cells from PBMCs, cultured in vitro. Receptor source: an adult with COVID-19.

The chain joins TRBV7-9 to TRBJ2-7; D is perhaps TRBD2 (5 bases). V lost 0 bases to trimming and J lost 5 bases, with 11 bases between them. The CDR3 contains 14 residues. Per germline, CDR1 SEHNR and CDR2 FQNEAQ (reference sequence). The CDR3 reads CASSLALADDEQYF. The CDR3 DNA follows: TGTGCCAGCAGCTTAGCGCTAGCAGACGACGAGCAGTACTTC.

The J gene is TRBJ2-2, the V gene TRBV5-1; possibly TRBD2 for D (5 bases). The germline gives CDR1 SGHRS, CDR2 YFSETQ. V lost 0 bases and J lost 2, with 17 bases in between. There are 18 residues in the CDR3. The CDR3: CASSLGGEIAPNTGELFF. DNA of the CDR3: TGCGCCAGCAGCTTGGGGGGTGAGATAGCGCCCAACACCGGGGAGCTGTTTTTT.

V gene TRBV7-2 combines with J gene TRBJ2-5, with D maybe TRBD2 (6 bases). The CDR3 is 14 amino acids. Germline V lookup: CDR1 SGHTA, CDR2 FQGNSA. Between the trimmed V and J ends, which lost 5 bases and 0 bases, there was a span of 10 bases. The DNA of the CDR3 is TGTGCCAGCAGCAACCGGGGGTACCAAGAGACCCAGTACTTC. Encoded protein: CASSNRGYQETQYF.

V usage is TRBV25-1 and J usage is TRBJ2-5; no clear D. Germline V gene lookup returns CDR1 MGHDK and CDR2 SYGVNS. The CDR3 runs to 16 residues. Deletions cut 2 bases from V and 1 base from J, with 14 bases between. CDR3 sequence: CASSEPEFQAQETQYF. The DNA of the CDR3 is TGTGCCAGCAGTGAACCCGAATTTCAGGCCCAAGAGACCCAGTACTTC.

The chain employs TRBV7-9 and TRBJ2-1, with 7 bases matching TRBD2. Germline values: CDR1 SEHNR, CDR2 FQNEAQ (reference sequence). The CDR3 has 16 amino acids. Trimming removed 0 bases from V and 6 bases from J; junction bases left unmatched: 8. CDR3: CASSLARGGSGNEQFF. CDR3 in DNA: TGTGCCAGCAGCTTAGCGCGGGGCGGGAGTGGCAATGAGCAGTTCTTC.

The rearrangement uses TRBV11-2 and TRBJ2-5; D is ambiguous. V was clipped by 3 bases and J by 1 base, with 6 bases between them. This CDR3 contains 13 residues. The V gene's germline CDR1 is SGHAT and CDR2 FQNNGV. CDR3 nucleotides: TGTGCCAGCAGCTTGGAAGCCCAAGAGACCCAGTACTTC. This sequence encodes CASSLEAQETQYF.

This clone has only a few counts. The CDR3 is CSGWGEGNEQYF. CDR3 DNA: TGCAGCGGATGGGGGGAAGGGAACGAGCAGTACTTC. The rearrangement joins TRBV29-1 to TRBJ2-7; a weak D match, TRBD2 (6 bases). V lost 7 bases, J lost 5 bases, and 15 bases lay in between. CDR3 size: 12 residues. Germline values: CDR1 SQVTM, CDR2 ANQGSEA.

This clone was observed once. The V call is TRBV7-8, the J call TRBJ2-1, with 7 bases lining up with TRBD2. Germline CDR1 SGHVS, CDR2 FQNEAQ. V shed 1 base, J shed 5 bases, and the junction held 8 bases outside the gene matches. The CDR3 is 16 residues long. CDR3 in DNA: TGTGCCAGCAGCTTAGGAGGCGGGAGATCCCACAATGAGCAGTTCTTC. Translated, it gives CASSLGGGRSHNEQFF.

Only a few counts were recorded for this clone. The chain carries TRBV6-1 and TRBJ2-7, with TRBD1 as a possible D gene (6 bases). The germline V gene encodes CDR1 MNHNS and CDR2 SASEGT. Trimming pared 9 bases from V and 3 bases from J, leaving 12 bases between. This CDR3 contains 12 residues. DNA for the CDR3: TGTGCCAGTGGAGGACAGTTCTACGAGCAGTACTTC. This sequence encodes CASGGQFYEQYF.

The DNA of the CDR3 is TGCGCCAGCAGCCAAAGGGGGTCCGGGGAAGAGACCCAGTACTTC. Translating it yields CASSQRGSGEETQYF. The chain has TRBV4-3 and TRBJ2-5, with D possibly TRBD1 on 6 matching bases. This CDR3 is 15 amino acids long. CDR1 is LGHNA and CDR2 is YSLEER in the germline V gene. Trimming stripped 2 bases from V and 3 bases from J, with 13 bases between.

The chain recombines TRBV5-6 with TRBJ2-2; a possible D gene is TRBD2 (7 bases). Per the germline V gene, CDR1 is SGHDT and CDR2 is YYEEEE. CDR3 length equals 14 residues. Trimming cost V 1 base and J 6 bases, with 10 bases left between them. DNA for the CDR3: TGTGCCAGCAGCTTGAGAGGGGGGGCCGGGGAGCTGTTTTTT. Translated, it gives CASSLRGGAGELFF.

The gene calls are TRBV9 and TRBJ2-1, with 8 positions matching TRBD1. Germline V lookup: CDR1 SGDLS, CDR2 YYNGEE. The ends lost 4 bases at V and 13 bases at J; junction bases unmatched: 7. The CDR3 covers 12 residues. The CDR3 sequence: CASSKRTGKQFF. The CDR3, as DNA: TGTGCCAGCAGCAAAAGGACAGGGAAACAGTTCTTC.

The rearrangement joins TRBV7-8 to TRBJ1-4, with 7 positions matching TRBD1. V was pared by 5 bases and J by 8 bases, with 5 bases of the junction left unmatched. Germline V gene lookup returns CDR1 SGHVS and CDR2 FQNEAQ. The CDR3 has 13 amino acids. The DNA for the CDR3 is TGTGCCAGCAGCCGACAGGGTTGGGAAAAACTGTTTTTT. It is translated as CASSRQGWEKLFF.

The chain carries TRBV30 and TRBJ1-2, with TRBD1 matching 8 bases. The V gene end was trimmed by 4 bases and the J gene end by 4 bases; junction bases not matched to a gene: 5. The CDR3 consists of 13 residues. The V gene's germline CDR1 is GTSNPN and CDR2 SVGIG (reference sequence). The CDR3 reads CAWTRDRPYGYTF. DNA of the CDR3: TGTGCCTGGACGAGGGACAGGCCCTATGGCTACACCTTC.

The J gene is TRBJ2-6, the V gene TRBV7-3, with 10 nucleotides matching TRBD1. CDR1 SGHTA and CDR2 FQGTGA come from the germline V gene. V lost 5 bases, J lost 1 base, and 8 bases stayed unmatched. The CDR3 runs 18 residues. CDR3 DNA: TGTGCCAGCAGCCGACGGGGGACAGGGGAGTCTGGGGCCAACGTCCTGACTTTC. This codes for CASSRRGTGESGANVLTF. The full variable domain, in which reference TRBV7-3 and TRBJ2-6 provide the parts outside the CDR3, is GAGVSQTPSNKVTEKGKYVELRCDPISGHTALYWYRQSLGQGPEFLIYFQGTGAADDSGLPNDRFFAVRPEGSVSTLKIQRTERGDSAVYLCASSRRGTGESGANVLTFGAGSRLTVL.

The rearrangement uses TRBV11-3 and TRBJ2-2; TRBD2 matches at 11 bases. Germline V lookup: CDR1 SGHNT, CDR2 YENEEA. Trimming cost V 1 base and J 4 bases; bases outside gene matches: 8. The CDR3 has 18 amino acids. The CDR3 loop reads CASSLGPLAGGLTGELFF. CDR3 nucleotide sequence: TGTGCCAGCAGCTTAGGGCCTCTAGCGGGAGGTCTCACCGGGGAGCTGTTTTTT. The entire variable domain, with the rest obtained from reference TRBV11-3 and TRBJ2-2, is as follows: EAGVVQSPRYKIIEKKQPVAFWCNPISGHNTLYWYLQNLGQGPELLIRYENEEAVDDSQLPKDRFSAERLKGVDSTLKIQPAELGDSAVYLCASSLGPLAGGLTGELFFGEGSRLTVL.

CDR3 DNA sequence: TGTGCCAGCATGCCTGAAAGAGGGACAGGGAACACTGAAGCTTTCTTT. This gives the protein CASMPERGTGNTEAFF. The chain joins TRBV25-1 to TRBJ1-1, with 8 bases matching TRBD1. Germline CDR1 and CDR2: MGHDK and SYGVNS. With V trimmed by 7 bases and J by 1 base, 11 bases remained unmatched. CDR3 length: 16 amino acids.

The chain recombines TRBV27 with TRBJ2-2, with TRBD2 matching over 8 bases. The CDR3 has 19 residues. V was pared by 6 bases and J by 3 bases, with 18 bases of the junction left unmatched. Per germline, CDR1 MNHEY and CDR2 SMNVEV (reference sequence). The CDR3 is CASSLTPIYGRAHTGELFF. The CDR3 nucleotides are TGTGCCAGCAGCCTCACCCCAATTTACGGGAGGGCTCACACCGGGGAGCTGTTTTTT.

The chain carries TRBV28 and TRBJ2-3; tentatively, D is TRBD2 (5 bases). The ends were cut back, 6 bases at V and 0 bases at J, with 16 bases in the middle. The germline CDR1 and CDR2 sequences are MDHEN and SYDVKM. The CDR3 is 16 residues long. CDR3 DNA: TGTGCCAGCAGCTTTTGGGAGATCTCTAGCACAGATACGCAGTATTTT. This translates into CASSFWEISSTDTQYF.

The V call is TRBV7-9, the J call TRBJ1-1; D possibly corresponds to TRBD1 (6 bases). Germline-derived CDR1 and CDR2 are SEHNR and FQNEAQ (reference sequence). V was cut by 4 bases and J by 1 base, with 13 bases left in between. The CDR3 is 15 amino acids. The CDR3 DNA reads TGTGCCAGCAGCTGGTCCCGGGACACGAACACTGAAGCTTTCTTT. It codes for CASSWSRDTNTEAFF.

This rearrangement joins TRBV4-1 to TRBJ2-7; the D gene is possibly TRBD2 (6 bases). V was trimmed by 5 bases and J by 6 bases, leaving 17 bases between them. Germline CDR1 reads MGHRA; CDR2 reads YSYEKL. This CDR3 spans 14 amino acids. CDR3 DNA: TGCGCCAGCAGCTCCCGGGACTCGACCCGCGAGCAGTACTTC. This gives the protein CASSSRDSTREQYF.

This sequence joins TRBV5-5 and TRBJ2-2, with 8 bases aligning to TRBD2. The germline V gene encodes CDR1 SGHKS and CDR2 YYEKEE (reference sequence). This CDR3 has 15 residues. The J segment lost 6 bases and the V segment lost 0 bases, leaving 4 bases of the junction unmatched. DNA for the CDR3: TGTGCCAGCAGCTTGGATCAGCGGGAGTCCGGGGAGCTGTTTTTT. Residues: CASSLDQRESGELFF.

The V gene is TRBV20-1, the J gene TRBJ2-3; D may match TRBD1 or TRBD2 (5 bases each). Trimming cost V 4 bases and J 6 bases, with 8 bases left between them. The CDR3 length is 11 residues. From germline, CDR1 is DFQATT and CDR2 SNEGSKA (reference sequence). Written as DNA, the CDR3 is TGCAGTGCTACGAGGGGTGATACGCAGTATTTT. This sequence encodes CSATRGDTQYF.

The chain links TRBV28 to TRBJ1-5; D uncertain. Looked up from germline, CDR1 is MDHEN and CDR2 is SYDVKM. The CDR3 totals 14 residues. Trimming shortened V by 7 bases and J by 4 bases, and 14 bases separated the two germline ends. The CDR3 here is CASNVPIQNQPQHF. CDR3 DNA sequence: TGTGCCAGCAATGTCCCCATCCAAAATCAGCCCCAGCATTTT.

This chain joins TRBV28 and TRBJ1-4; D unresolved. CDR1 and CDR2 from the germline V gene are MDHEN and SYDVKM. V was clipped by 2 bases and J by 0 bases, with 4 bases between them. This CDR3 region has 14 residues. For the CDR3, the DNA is TGTGCCAGCAGTTTAATTCCAACTAATGAAAAACTGTTTTTT. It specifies CASSLIPTNEKLFF.

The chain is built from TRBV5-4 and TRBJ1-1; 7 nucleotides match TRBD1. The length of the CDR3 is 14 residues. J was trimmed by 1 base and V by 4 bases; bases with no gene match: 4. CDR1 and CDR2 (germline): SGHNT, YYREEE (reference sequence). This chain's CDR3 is CASSRDRWNTEAFF. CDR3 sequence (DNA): TGTGCCAGCAGCCGGGACAGATGGAACACTGAAGCTTTCTTT.

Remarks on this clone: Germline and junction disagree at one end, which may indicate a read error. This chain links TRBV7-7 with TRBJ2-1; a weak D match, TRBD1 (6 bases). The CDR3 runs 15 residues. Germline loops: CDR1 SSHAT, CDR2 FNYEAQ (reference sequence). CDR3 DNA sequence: TGTGCTAGCAGCTTAGATCACAGGGTGTACAATGAGCAGTTCTTC. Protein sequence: CASSLDHRVYNEQFF.

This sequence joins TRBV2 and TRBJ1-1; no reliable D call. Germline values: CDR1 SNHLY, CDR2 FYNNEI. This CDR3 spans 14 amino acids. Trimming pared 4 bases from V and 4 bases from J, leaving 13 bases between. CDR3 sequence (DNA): TGTGCCAGCAGTGCAAGAACCGTGGGCACTGAAGCTTTCTTT. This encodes CASSARTVGTEAFF.

The chain's CDR3 is CASSGVRQGFRFGANVLTF. CDR3 nucleotide sequence: TGTGCCAGCAGTGGCGTTAGACAGGGTTTCAGGTTCGGGGCCAACGTCCTGACTTTC. The J gene is TRBJ2-6, the V gene TRBV6-1; 7 bases line up with TRBD1. Trimming at V came to 4 bases and at J to 4 bases, leaving 16 bases not matched to a gene. Germline loops: CDR1 MNHNS, CDR2 SASEGT. The CDR3 runs to 19 residues.

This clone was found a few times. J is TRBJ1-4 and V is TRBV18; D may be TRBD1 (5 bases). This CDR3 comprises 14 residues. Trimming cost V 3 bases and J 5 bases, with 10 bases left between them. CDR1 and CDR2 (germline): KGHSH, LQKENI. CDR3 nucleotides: TGTGCCAGCTCACCTTCGCAGGGAAATGAAAAACTGTTTTTT. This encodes CASSPSQGNEKLFF.